The next 25 T cell receptor beta chains were all read from a single sample in a study of technical replicates of blood from a handful of donors. Produced via immunoSEQ multiplex PCR; TCRdb's table is partial and in-frame only. Of more than 65,000 clones in the sample, roughly 95% were seen once. The material sequenced was T cells isolated from PBMCs. Source of these receptors: a human donor in good health.

The chain has TRBV7-6 and TRBJ2-2; 13 nucleotides line up with TRBD2. Trimming removed 2 bases from V and 5 bases from J; junction bases left unmatched: 17. This CDR3 has 21 residues. CDR1 is SGHVS, CDR2 FNYEAQ, per germline. CDR3 region: CASSLLGLAGEHLGETGELFF. CDR3 DNA sequence: TGTGCCAGCAGCTTATTAGGACTAGCGGGAGAGCATCTAGGGGAAACCGGGGAGCTGTTTTTT.

The rearrangement joins TRBV11-2 to TRBJ2-7; D not certain. The germline V gene has CDR1 SGHAT and CDR2 FQNNGV. There are 11 residues in the CDR3. V lost 4 bases and J lost 1, with 2 bases in between. The CDR3 DNA sequence: TGTGCCAGCAGCTCTTCCTACGAGCAGTACTTC. Amino acid sequence: CASSSSYEQYF.

The V gene is TRBV2, the J gene TRBJ2-7; 8 bases agree with TRBD2. Germline V gene sequence: CDR1 SNHLY, CDR2 FYNNEI. V lost 1 base and J lost 3; bases outside the gene matches: 8. The CDR3 is made up of 16 amino acids. DNA for the CDR3: TGTGCCAGCAGTGAAGGACGCAACGGGAGGGTCTACGAGCAGTACTTC. This translates into CASSEGRNGRVYEQYF.

The chain recombines TRBV11-2 with TRBJ1-1, with a tentative D call TRBD1 (5 bases). The germline gives CDR1 SGHAT, CDR2 FQNNGV. V shed 0 bases and J shed 10 bases, with 12 bases lying between them. This CDR3 comprises 13 residues. CDR3 nucleotides: TGTGCCAGCAGCTTAGATAGGCAGGGCGTAGCTTTCTTT. This codes for CASSLDRQGVAFF. The full variable domain, its missing parts supplied by reference TRBV11-2 and TRBJ1-1, is EAGVAQSPRYKIIEKRQSVAFWCNPISGHATLYWYQQILGQGPKLLIQFQNNGVVDDSQLPKDRFSAERLKGVDSTLKIQPAKLEDSAVYLCASSLDRQGVAFFGQGTRLTVV.

The chain carries TRBV7-2 and TRBJ2-5; 13 bases align to TRBD2. Germline V gene data show CDR1 as SGHTA and CDR2 as FQGNSA. J gave up 4 bases and V 6 bases, and 14 bases lay outside the gene matches. The CDR3 sequence is 18 residues long. In nucleotides, the CDR3 is TGTGCCAGCAGTGGACTAGCGGGAGTGGGTGGGGTCGGAGAGACCCAGTACTTC. Its protein product is CASSGLAGVGGVGETQYF. Based on the CDR3 plus reference TRBV7-2 and TRBJ2-5, the full variable domain is GAGVSQSPSNKVTEKGKDVELRCDPISGHTALYWYRQSLGQGLEFLIYFQGNSAPDKSGLPSDRFSAERTGGSVSTLTIQRTQQEDSAVYLCASSGLAGVGGVGETQYFGPGTRLLVL.

This sequence joins TRBV7-9 and TRBJ1-5; no reliable D call. Trimming shortened V by 1 base and J by 3 bases, and 7 bases separated the two germline ends. Germline lookup yields CDR1 SEHNR and CDR2 FQNEAQ (reference sequence). This CDR3 is 14 amino acids long. The CDR3 loop reads CASSLVMSNQPQHF. The CDR3, as DNA: TGTGCCAGCAGCTTAGTCATGTCCAATCAGCCCCAGCATTTT.

V is TRBV11-3 and J is TRBJ1-1; the D is unclear. This CDR3 comprises 15 residues. CDR1 and CDR2 from the germline V gene are SGHNT and YENEEA. Trimming left V 0 bases short and J 0 bases short, with 8 bases between. The CDR3: CASSLEWELNTEAFF. In nucleotides, the CDR3 is TGTGCCAGCAGCTTAGAGTGGGAGCTGAACACTGAAGCTTTCTTT.

This sequence joins TRBV6-1 and TRBJ1-1; the D is unclear. This CDR3 is 11 amino acids long. V was trimmed by 6 bases and J by 11 bases, leaving 13 bases between them. CDR1 and CDR2 (germline): MNHNS, SASEGT. The CDR3 nucleotides are TGTGCCAGCAGACCCTCCGCGGAGGCTTTCTTT. Translation: CASRPSAEAFF.

This clone showed up just once. V gene TRBV10-3 combines with J gene TRBJ2-7; D might be TRBD2 (5 bases). V gave up 0 bases and J gave up 3 bases, with 12 bases separating them. The germline V gene encodes CDR1 ENHRY and CDR2 SYGVKD. This CDR3 comprises 15 residues. The chain's CDR3 is CAISESWLADYEQYF. CDR3 DNA: TGTGCCATCAGTGAGTCGTGGCTAGCAGACTACGAGCAGTACTTC.

The CDR3 bases are TGTGCCAGCAGCTCAAACTCTGCCGGGACTAGCGGGAGAGAGCAGTTCTTC. Translation gives CASSSNSAGTSGREQFF. This chain joins TRBV5-8 and TRBJ2-1; 14 bases map to TRBD2. The CDR3 is made up of 17 amino acids. Germline V gives CDR1 SGHTS, CDR2 YDEGEE. J was trimmed by 10 bases and V by 3 bases; bases with no gene match: 12.

The rearrangement links TRBV7-6 to TRBJ2-3, with TRBD2 matching 12 bases. Germline trimming cut 5 bases from V and 6 bases from J; bases unmatched to any gene: 9. Germline V gene sequence: CDR1 SGHVS, CDR2 FNYEAQ. The CDR3 has 16 amino acids. The CDR3 here is CASSPTASGRVDTQYF. DNA for the CDR3: TGTGCCAGCAGCCCCACAGCTAGCGGGAGGGTTGATACGCAGTATTTT.

The chain joins TRBV28 to TRBJ2-5, with 9 bases aligning to TRBD2. This CDR3 has 16 residues. Trimming removed 4 bases from V and 2 bases from J; junction bases left unmatched: 8. From germline, CDR1 is MDHEN and CDR2 SYDVKM. This chain's CDR3 is CASSSGLASPQETQYF. In DNA form, the CDR3 reads TGTGCCAGCAGTTCGGGACTAGCTAGTCCACAAGAGACCCAGTACTTC.

The rearrangement uses TRBV13 and TRBJ2-2; D might be TRBD1 (5 bases). CDR1 is PRHDT and CDR2 is FYEKMQ in the germline V gene (reference sequence). CDR3 length equals 16 residues. V dropped 5 bases and J dropped 6 bases, with 19 bases sitting between them. CDR3 in amino acids: CASSNPLQGRSGELFF. The CDR3 coding sequence is TGTGCCAGCAGCAACCCCCTCCAGGGAAGATCCGGGGAGCTGTTTTTT.

The chain has TRBV30 and TRBJ1-2, with D possibly matching TRBD1 (6 bases). V lost 4 bases, J lost 8 bases, and 17 bases lay in between. CDR1 and CDR2 (germline): GTSNPN, SVGIG (reference sequence). The CDR3 covers 13 residues. The CDR3 is CAWISLGGGGYTF. CDR3 sequence (DNA): TGTGCCTGGATTTCACTAGGGGGTGGGGGCTACACCTTC.

CDR3 loop: CASSSSPGTGVPGYTF. Here the CDR3 DNA reads TGTGCCAGCAGTAGTTCACCCGGGACAGGGGTTCCTGGCTACACCTTC. This chain links TRBV27 with TRBJ1-2; 10 nucleotides line up with TRBD1. The germline gives CDR1 MNHEY, CDR2 SMNVEV (reference sequence). Germline trimming cut 5 bases from V and 7 bases from J; bases unmatched to any gene: 13. There are 16 residues in the CDR3.

This rearrangement joins TRBV4-1 to TRBJ2-1; 8 bases are shared with TRBD2. Germline V gene sequence: CDR1 MGHRA, CDR2 YSYEKL. CDR3 length: 17 amino acids. V trimming: 4 bases; J trimming: 9 bases; junction bases outside the gene matches: 17. CDR3 coding DNA: TGCGCCAGCAGCCTTTCCATCGGTAGCGGGATAGTTGGTGAGCAGTTCTTC. It codes for CASSLSIGSGIVGEQFF.

Only one count was recorded for this clone. The chain uses TRBV5-1 and TRBJ2-1, with TRBD2 identical over 12 bases. The trim removed 3 bases at V and 9 bases at J, leaving 10 bases unmatched. The CDR3 runs 16 residues. Germline lookup yields CDR1 SGHRS and CDR2 YFSETQ. DNA of the CDR3: TGCGCCAGCAGCTCCCAGACTAGCGGGAGCGTCGGTGAGCAGTTCTTC. This translates into CASSSQTSGSVGEQFF.

This sequence joins TRBV19 and TRBJ1-1; 8 positions match TRBD1. CDR1 LNHDA and CDR2 SQIVND come from the germline V gene (reference sequence). This CDR3 is 13 amino acids long. V trimming: 10 bases; J trimming: 5 bases; junction bases outside the gene matches: 9. The CDR3 reads CATRTGWGTEAFF. The CDR3 DNA is TGTGCCACTAGGACAGGGTGGGGAACTGAAGCTTTCTTT.

The chain links TRBV25-1 to TRBJ2-2; 8 positions match TRBD1. The germline CDR1 and CDR2 sequences are MGHDK and SYGVNS. CDR3 size: 12 residues. V dropped 6 bases and J dropped 9; count of bases not matched to a gene: 3. The CDR3 DNA sequence: TGTGCCAGCAGACAGGGGGAAAGGGAGCTGTTTTTT. Amino acids: CASRQGERELFF. The full variable domain, rest sourced from reference TRBV25-1 and TRBJ2-2, is EADIYQTPRYLVIGTGKKITLECSQTMGHDKMYWYQQDPGMELHLIHYSYGVNSTEKGDLSSESTVSRIRTEHFPLTLESARPSHTSQYLCASRQGERELFFGEGSRLTVL.

The gene calls are TRBV15 and TRBJ2-3; D is unclear. The CDR3 runs 15 residues. Germline V CDR1 and CDR2: LNHNV, YYDKDF (reference sequence). V was clipped by 1 base and J by 0 bases, with 8 bases between them. This CDR3 reads CATSRVGFSTDTQYF. The CDR3 DNA reads TGTGCCACCAGCAGAGTTGGCTTTAGCACAGATACGCAGTATTTT.

The chain has TRBV18 and TRBJ2-7; no reliable D call. Trimming pared 4 bases from V and 1 base from J, leaving 8 bases between. In germline, CDR1 is KGHSH, CDR2 LQKENI. The CDR3 loop spans 13 amino acids. The DNA for the CDR3 is TGTGCCAGCTCACTTCAGGATTCCTACGAGCAGTACTTC. Amino acid sequence: CASSLQDSYEQYF.

The J gene is TRBJ1-2, the V gene TRBV6-5, with a weak D call TRBD1 (6 bases). The CDR3 loop spans 15 amino acids. Germline CDR1 and CDR2: MNHEY and SVGAGI. Trimming took 0 bases from V and 2 from J, leaving 10 bases between them. CDR3 nucleotides: TGTGCCAGCAGTTACTCTTACAGGGCGAACTATGGCTACACCTTC. This translates into CASSYSYRANYGYTF.

This chain links TRBV9 with TRBJ1-4, with 9 bases aligning to TRBD1. The V gene end was trimmed by 3 bases and the J gene end by 9 bases; junction bases not matched to a gene: 9. The CDR3 consists of 15 residues. The germline gives CDR1 SGDLS, CDR2 YYNGEE. The CDR3 DNA reads as TGTGCCAGCAGCGCTTCGGGACAGGGTTTTAAAAAACTGTTTTTT. Encoded protein: CASSASGQGFKKLFF.

This chain joins TRBV6-5 and TRBJ1-2; D is perhaps TRBD1 (6 bases). The CDR3 has 14 amino acids. V lost 3 bases to trimming and J lost 2 bases, with 10 bases between them. Germline V gene sequence: CDR1 MNHEY, CDR2 SVGAGI. The CDR3 reads CASSYYTGNYGYTF. The CDR3 nucleotides read TGTGCCAGCAGTTATTATACAGGGAACTATGGCTACACCTTC.

This clone was counted once. The DNA of the CDR3 is TGTGCCAGCAGTTCCCTCAGGGGTCGGGACACTGAAGCTTTCTTT. The encoded protein is CASSSLRGRDTEAFF. The rearrangement links TRBV6-5 to TRBJ1-1; tentatively, D is TRBD1 (6 bases). Trimming removed 4 bases at V and 3 bases at J, with 15 bases between. The CDR3 length is 15 residues. The germline V gene encodes CDR1 MNHEY and CDR2 SVGAGI.